This T cell receptor (beta chain) came from a study of shared clonotypes between healthy human individuals. The V gene lost 6 bases and the J gene lost 5 bases, with 9 bases spanning the gap. Germline V CDR1 and CDR2: DFQATT, SNEGSKA (reference sequence). The CDR3 has 11 residues. The study's findings and limits: The study sampled only blood, and tissue repertoires likely differ.

About this clone: Its antigen is not known.

It was at deep level that the assay was run. The method was immunoSEQ multiplex PCR; TCRdb's version includes in-frame clones alone and lacks a portion of them. The table has a few million clones, 85% to 95% seen once. The sequenced material came from naive CD4+ T cells from PBMCs. As to subset: CD45RA+ positively selected. This sequence originates from a man aged 18 to 30 in good health. Some clones in this sample may be carry-over from other donors' samples. The V gene is TRBV20-1, the J gene TRBJ2-3, with unresolved D. The CDR3 loop reads CSARNKDTQYF. The CDR3 nucleotides are TGCAGTGCGAGAAACAAAGATACGCAGTATTTT.